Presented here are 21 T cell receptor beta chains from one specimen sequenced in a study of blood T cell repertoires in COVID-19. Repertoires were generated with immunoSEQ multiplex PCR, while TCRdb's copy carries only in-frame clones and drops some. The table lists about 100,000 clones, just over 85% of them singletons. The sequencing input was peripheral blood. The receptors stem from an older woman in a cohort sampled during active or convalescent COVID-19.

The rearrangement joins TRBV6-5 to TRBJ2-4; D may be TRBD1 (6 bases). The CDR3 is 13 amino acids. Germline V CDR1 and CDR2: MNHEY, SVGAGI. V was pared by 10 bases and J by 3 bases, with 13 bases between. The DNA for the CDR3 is TGTGCCACTGCACAGGGTTTCAAAAACATTCAGTACTTC. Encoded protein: CATAQGFKNIQYF.

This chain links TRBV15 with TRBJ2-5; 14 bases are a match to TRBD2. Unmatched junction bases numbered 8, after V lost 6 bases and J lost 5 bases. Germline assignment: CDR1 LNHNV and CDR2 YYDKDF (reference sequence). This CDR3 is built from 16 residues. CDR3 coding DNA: TGTGCCACCAGGGCTGGACTAGCGGGGGGAAGGGAGACCCAGTACTTC. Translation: CATRAGLAGGRETQYF. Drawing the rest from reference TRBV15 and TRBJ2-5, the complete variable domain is DAMVIQNPRYQVTQFGKPVTLSCSQTLNHNVMYWYQQKSSQAPKLLFHYYDKDFNNEADTPDNFQSRRPNTSFCFLDIRSPGLGDTAMYLCATRAGLAGGRETQYFGPGTRLLVL.

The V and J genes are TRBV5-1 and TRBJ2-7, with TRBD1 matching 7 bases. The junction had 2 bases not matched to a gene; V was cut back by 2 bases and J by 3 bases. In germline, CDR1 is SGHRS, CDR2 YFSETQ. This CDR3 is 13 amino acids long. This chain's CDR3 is CASSFRQGYEQYF. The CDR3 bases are TGCGCCAGCAGCTTTCGACAGGGCTACGAGCAGTACTTC. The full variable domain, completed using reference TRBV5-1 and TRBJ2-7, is KAGVTQTPRYLIKTRGQQVTLSCSPISGHRSVSWYQQTPGQGLQFLFEYFSETQRNKGNFPGRFSGRQFSNSRSEMNVSTLELGDSALYLCASSFRQGYEQYFGPGTRLTVT.

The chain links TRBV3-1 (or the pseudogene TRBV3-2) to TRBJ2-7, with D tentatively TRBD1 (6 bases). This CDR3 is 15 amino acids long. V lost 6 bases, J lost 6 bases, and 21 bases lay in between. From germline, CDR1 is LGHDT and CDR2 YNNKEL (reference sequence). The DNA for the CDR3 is TGTGCCAGCAGTACCGCGTCCATCCCAGGGGTCGAGCAGTACTTC. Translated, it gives CASSTASIPGVEQYF.

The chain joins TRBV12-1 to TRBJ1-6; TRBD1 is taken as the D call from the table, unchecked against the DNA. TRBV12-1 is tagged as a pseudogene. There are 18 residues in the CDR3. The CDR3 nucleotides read TGTGCCAGCAGCCCACCCCAGGGGTTGAGCTCCTATAATTCACCCCTCCACTTT. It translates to CASSPPQGLSSYNSPLHF.

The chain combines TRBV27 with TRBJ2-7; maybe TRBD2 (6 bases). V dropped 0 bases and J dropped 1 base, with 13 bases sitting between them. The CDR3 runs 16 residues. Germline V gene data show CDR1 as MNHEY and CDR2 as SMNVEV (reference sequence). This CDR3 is CASSLSRPGTSYEQYF. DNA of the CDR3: TGTGCCAGCAGTTTATCGAGGCCGGGGACTTCCTACGAGCAGTACTTC.

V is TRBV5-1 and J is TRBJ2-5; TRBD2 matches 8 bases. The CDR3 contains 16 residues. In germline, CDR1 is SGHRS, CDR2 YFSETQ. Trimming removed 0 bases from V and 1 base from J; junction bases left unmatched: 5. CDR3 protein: CASSLDPAGVQETQYF. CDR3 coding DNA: TGCGCCAGCAGCTTGGACCCAGCGGGAGTCCAAGAGACCCAGTACTTC.

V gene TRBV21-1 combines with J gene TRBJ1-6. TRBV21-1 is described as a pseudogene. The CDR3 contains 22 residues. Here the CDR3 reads CASNPEGGKSSKAGSYNSPLHF. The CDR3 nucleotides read TGTGCCAGCAACCCTGAGGGAGGGAAAAGTTCCAAGGCGGGCTCCTATAATTCACCCCTCCACTTT.

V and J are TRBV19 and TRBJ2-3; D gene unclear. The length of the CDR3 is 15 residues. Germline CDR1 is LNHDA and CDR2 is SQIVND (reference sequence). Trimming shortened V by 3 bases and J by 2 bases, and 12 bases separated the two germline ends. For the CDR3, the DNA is TGTGCCAGTAGTATTCAGGCAGGATTCACAGATACGCAGTATTTT. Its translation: CASSIQAGFTDTQYF.

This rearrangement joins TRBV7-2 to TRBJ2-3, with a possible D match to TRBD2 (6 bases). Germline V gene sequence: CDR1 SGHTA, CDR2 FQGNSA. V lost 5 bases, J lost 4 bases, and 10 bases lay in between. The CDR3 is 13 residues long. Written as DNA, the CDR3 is TGTGCCAGCAGCGCGGGACGGGCAGATACGCAGTATTTT. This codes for CASSAGRADTQYF.

The CDR3 sequence: CASSPGSYIQYF. The DNA of the CDR3 is TGTGCCAGCAGCCCAGGGTCATACATTCAGTACTTC. The J gene is TRBJ2-4, the V gene TRBV14, with D possibly being TRBD1 (5 bases). The length of the CDR3 is 12 residues. Germline V gene sequence: CDR1 SGHDN, CDR2 FVKESK. Trimming left V 4 bases short and J 8 bases short, with 9 bases between. The full variable domain, in which reference TRBV14 and TRBJ2-4 provide the parts outside the CDR3, is EAGVTQFPSHSVIEKGQTVTLRCDPISGHDNLYWYRRVMGKEIKFLLHFVKESKQDESGMPNNRFLAERTGGTYSTLKVQPAELEDSGVYFCASSPGSYIQYFGAGTRLSVL.

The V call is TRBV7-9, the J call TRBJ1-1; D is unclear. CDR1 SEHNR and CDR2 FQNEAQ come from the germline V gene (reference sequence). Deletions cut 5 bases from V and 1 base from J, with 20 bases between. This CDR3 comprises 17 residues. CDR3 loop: CASSPPRGTRTNTEAFF. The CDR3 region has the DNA TGTGCCAGCAGCCCCCCCAGAGGAACACGAACGAACACTGAAGCTTTCTTT.

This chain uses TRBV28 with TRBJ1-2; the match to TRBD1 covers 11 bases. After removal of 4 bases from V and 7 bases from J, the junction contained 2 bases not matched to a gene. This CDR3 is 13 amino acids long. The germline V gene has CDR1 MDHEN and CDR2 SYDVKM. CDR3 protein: CASSWGQGVGYTF. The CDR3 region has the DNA TGTGCCAGCAGTTGGGGACAGGGGGTTGGCTACACCTTC.

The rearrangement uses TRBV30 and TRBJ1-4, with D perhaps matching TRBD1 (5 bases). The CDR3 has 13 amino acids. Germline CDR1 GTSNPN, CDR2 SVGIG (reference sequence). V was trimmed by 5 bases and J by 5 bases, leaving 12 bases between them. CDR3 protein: CAWRDGGNEKLFF. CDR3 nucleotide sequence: TGTGCCTGGCGGGACGGAGGGAATGAAAAACTGTTTTTT.

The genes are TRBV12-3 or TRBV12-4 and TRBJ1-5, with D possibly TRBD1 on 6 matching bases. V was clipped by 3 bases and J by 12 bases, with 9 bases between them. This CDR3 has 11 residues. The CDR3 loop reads CASSFGGLQHF. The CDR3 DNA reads TGTGCCAGCAGTTTCGGGGGGCTCCAGCATTTT.

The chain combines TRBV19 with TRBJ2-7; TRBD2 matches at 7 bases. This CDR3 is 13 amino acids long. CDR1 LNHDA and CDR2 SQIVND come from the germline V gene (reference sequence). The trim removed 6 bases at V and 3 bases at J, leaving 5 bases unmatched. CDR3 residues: CASSREAHYEQYF. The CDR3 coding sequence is TGTGCCAGTAGCCGGGAGGCCCACTACGAGCAGTACTTC.

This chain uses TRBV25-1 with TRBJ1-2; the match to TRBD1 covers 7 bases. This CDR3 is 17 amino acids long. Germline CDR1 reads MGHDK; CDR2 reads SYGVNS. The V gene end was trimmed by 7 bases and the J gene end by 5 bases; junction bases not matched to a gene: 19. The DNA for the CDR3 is TGTGCCAGCACCCCCAGGGGGGTCCCCAGAGGGAGGTATGGCTACACCTTC. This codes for CASTPRGVPRGRYGYTF.

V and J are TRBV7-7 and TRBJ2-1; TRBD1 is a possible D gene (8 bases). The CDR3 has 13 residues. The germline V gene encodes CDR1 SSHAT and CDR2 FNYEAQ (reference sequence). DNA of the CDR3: TGTGCTAGCGGCGGACAGGGAGGGCATGAGCAGTTCTTC. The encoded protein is CASGGQGGHEQFF.

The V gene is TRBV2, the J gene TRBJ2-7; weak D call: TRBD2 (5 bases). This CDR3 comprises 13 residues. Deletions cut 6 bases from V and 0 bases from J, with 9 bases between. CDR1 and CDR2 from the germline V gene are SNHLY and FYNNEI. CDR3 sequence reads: CASRGEGSYEQYF. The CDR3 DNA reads TGTGCCAGCAGGGGAGAGGGCTCCTACGAGCAGTACTTC. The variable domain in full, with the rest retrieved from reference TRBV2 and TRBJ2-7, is EPEVTQTPSHQVTQMGQEVILRCVPISNHLYFYWYRQILGQKVEFLVSFYNNEISEKSEIFDDQFSVERPDGSNFTLKIRSTKLEDSAMYFCASRGEGSYEQYFGPGTRLTVT.

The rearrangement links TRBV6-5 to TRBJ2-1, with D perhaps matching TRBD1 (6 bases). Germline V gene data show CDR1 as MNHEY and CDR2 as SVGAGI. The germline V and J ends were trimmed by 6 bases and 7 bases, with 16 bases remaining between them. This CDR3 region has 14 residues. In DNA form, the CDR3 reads TGTGCCAGCAGGACCCGAGACAGGTCGAATGAGCAGTTCTTC. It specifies CASRTRDRSNEQFF.

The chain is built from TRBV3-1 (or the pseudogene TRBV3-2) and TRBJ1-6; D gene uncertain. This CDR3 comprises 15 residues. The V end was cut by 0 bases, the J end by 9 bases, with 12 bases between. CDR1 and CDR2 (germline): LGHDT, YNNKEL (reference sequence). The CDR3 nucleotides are TGTGCCAGCAGCCAAGATCCGCAGGTCGGTTCACCCCTCCACTTT. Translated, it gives CASSQDPQVGSPLHF.